The source of this TCR beta chain is a study of cytomegalovirus exposure and HLA in healthy donors. Study outcomes and limitations: When the data were analyzed later, several of the most significant clusters appeared to be linked to common viral pathogens. Fewer than 200 TCR beta chains were listed as cytomegalovirus-associated.

Trimming pared 0 bases from V and 4 bases from J, leaving 11 bases between. This CDR3 is 15 amino acids long. Germline-derived CDR1 and CDR2 are SGHRS and YFSETQ. Points on this clone: Antigen unknown.

Primers for the PCR totalled 60 Vbeta and 13 Jbeta. TCRdb's copy holds only in-frame clones and misses some; the assay was immunoSEQ multiplex PCR. In the table there are around 230,000 clones, roughly 80% of which are singletons. The receptor comes from a middle-aged man in good health and CMV-seropositive. The source material was PBMCs. The chain links TRBV5-1 to TRBJ1-3, with no clear D. CDR3 protein: CASSLELSTGNTIYF. In nucleotides, the CDR3 is TGCGCCAGCAGCTTGGAACTATCGACGGGAAACACCATATATTTT.